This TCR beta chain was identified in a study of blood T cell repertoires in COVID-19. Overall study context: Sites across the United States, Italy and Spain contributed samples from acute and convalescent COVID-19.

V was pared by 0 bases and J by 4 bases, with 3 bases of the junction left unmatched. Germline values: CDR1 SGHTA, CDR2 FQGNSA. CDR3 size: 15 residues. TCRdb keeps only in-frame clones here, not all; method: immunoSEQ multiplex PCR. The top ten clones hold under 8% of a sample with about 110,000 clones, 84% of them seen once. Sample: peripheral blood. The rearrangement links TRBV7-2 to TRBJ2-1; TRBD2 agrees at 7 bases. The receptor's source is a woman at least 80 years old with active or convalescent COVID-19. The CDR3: CASSLAGGLYNEQFF. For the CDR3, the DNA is TGTGCCAGCAGCTTAGCGGGAGGGTTGTACAATGAGCAGTTCTTC.